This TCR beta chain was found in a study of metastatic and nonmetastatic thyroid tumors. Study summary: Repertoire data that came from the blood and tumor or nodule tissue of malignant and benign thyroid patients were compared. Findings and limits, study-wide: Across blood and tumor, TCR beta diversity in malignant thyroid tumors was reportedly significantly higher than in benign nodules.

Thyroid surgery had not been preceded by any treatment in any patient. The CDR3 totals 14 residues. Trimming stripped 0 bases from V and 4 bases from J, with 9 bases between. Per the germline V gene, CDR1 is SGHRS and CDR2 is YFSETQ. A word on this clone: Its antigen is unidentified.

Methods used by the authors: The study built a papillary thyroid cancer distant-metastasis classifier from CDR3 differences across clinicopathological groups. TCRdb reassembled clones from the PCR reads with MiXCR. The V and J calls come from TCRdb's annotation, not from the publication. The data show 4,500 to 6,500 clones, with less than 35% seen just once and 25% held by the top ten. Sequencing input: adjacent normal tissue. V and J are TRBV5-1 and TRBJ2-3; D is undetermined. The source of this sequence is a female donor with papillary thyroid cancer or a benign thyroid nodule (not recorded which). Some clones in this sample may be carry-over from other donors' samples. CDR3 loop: CASSLVNSPDTQYF. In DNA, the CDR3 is TGCGCCAGCAGCTTGGTTAACTCCCCAGATACGCAGTATTTT.